Sequencing of this T cell receptor (beta chain) was carried out in a study of T cell repertoires in cytomegalovirus infection. The overall study: As its CMV epitopes, the study selected recently identified HLA-C-restricted and well-studied HLA-B-restricted targets. Evidence of both CMV infection and a matching HLA type came from public TCR beta signatures. Study-wide findings and caveats: HLA-C-restricted CMV clonotypes gave the most frequent clonotype in two of eight donors.

TCRdb re-called the reads with MiXCR, one entry per CDR3 protein. Here the sample spans hundreds of thousands of distinct CDR3 sequences, approximately 31% being singletons. CDR1 and CDR2 from the germline V gene are MNHNS and SASEGT. V was clipped by 5 bases and J by 0 bases, with 10 bases between them. This CDR3 contains 14 residues. A few counts support this clonotype. Its antigen is unknown. The sequencing here drew on cultured CD8+ T cells from PBMCs, taken from culture after CMV antigen stimulation. The genes are TRBV6-1 and TRBJ1-1, with D perhaps TRBD1 (5 bases). The sequence came from a human donor in good health (CMV status not recorded). Some clones in this sample may be carry-over from other donors' samples. CDR3 protein: CASSIQAVNTEAFF. The CDR3 coding sequence is TGTGCCAGCAGTATACAGGCCGTGAACACTGAAGCTTTCTTT.